Listed here are 24 T cell receptor beta chains from one sample, sequenced in a study of control samples from healthy donors and cancer patients. Measured with immunoSEQ multiplex PCR; TCRdb has only the in-frame clones, and not every one. The sample includes around 100,000 clones, roughly 92% of them seen just once. Sequences were obtained from blood. The receptors here all came from a human donor in good health. The donor label of this sample is uncertain.

The gene calls are TRBV19 and TRBJ1-5, with D unclear. Germline CDR1 and CDR2: LNHDA and SQIVND (reference sequence). CDR3 length: 14 residues. The ends were cut back, 6 bases at V and 5 bases at J, with 14 bases in the middle. This CDR3 is CASRQSGNYQPQHF. CDR3 bases: TGTGCCAGTAGACAGTCGGGGAATTATCAGCCCCAGCATTTT.

V is TRBV4-1 and J is TRBJ2-5, with 8 bases aligning to TRBD2. Per germline, CDR1 MGHRA and CDR2 YSYEKL. The CDR3 length is 14 residues. V lost 4 bases, J lost 2 bases, and 3 bases stayed unmatched. CDR3 sequence: CASSLGTSQETQYF. The CDR3 DNA reads as TGCGCCAGCAGCCTAGGGACTAGTCAAGAGACCCAGTACTTC.

The gene calls are TRBV14 and TRBJ2-5; D remains unclear. The CDR3 consists of 14 residues. Germline V gene sequence: CDR1 SGHDN, CDR2 FVKESK. V was trimmed by 0 bases and J by 5 bases, leaving 10 bases between them. In DNA form, the CDR3 reads TGTGCCAGCAGCCAAGAGTTGCAATGGGAGACCCAGTACTTC. Translating it yields CASSQELQWETQYF.

The chain has TRBV7-9 and TRBJ1-1; a possible D gene is TRBD1 (5 bases). Germline V gene sequence: CDR1 SEHNR, CDR2 FQNEAQ (reference sequence). The CDR3 length is 14 residues. Trimming left V 1 base short and J 6 bases short, with 12 bases between. The CDR3, as DNA: TGTGCCAGCAGCTTAGGGGGGTCAGAACCTGAAGCTTTCTTT. This translates into CASSLGGSEPEAFF. Drawing the rest from reference TRBV7-9 and TRBJ1-1, the complete variable domain is DTGVSQNPRHKITKRGQNVTFRCDPISEHNRLYWYRQTLGQGPEFLTYFQNEAQLEKSRLLSDRFSAERPKGSFSTLEIQRTEQGDSAMYLCASSLGGSEPEAFFGQGTRLTVV.

The chain links TRBV28 to TRBJ1-4, with 9 nucleotides matching TRBD1. Germline V gives CDR1 MDHEN, CDR2 SYDVKM. J was trimmed by 8 bases and V by 4 bases; bases with no gene match: 8. CDR3 length equals 15 residues. Here the CDR3 DNA reads TGTGCCAGCAGTTCCTCCGGGACAGGGAGGGAAAAACTGTTTTTT. It translates to CASSSSGTGREKLFF.

V usage is TRBV2 and J usage is TRBJ1-6, with D uncertain. V lost 5 bases and J 2 bases, leaving 10 bases between the germline ends. This CDR3 spans 15 amino acids. Per the germline V gene, CDR1 is SNHLY and CDR2 is FYNNEI. CDR3 DNA: TGTGCCAGCAGTTATAGCCAAGCCTATAATTCACCCCTCCACTTT. Amino acids: CASSYSQAYNSPLHF.

CDR3 region: CASSRVGDNEQFF. CDR3 nucleotide sequence: TGTGCCAGCAGTCGGGTAGGGGATAATGAGCAGTTCTTC. V usage is TRBV6-5 and J usage is TRBJ2-1, with a weak D call TRBD1 (5 bases). Trimming shortened V by 5 bases and J by 7 bases, and 12 bases separated the two germline ends. Germline CDR1 is MNHEY and CDR2 is SVGAGI. The CDR3 sequence is 13 residues long.

This clone has a handful of counts. The rearrangement uses TRBV4-1 and TRBJ2-1; no firm D call. V gave up 3 bases and J gave up 4 bases, with 10 bases separating them. Looked up from germline, CDR1 is MGHRA and CDR2 is YSYEKL. The CDR3 is made up of 14 amino acids. The CDR3 loop is CASSHGQDYNEQFF. CDR3 DNA: TGCGCCAGCAGCCACGGGCAGGATTACAATGAGCAGTTCTTC.

This clone was seen only once. V is TRBV9 and J is TRBJ2-1, with 10 bases lining up with TRBD2. The J segment lost 5 bases and the V segment lost 1 base, leaving 3 bases of the junction unmatched. CDR1 and CDR2 (germline): SGDLS, YYNGEE. The CDR3 is made up of 15 amino acids. CDR3 region: CASSVSGGANNEQFF. CDR3 bases: TGTGCCAGCAGCGTAAGCGGGGGGGCTAACAATGAGCAGTTCTTC.

The rearrangement uses TRBV24-1 and TRBJ1-5; 7 nucleotides match TRBD1. Germline CDR1 reads KGHDR; CDR2 reads SFDVKD. The CDR3 totals 14 residues. V shed 9 bases, J shed 4 bases, and the junction held 8 bases outside the gene matches. The CDR3 coding sequence is TGTGCCACCTCCGGACAGGATCGAAATCAGCCCCAGCATTTT. Translation: CATSGQDRNQPQHF.

The J gene is TRBJ1-4, the V gene TRBV19, with D hard to call. The CDR3 extends over 12 amino acids. The germline V gene encodes CDR1 LNHDA and CDR2 SQIVND (reference sequence). V was pared by 4 bases and J by 8 bases, with 8 bases between. The DNA for the CDR3 is TGTGCCAGTAGTAATCACCTCGAAAAACTGTTTTTT. Translating it yields CASSNHLEKLFF.

This rearrangement joins TRBV5-5 to TRBJ1-2; D not resolved. Germline V gives CDR1 SGHKS, CDR2 YYEKEE (reference sequence). V lost 1 base to trimming and J lost 9 bases, with 10 bases between them. The CDR3 contains 12 residues. CDR3 region: CASSLREVRYTF. CDR3 nucleotide sequence: TGTGCCAGCAGCTTGAGGGAAGTGCGCTACACCTTC.

The CDR3 coding sequence is TGTGCCAGCAGTTTTTCAACAGGGGGAGGCTACACCTTC. Amino acids: CASSFSTGGGYTF. V is TRBV12-3 or TRBV12-4 and J is TRBJ1-2; 8 bases fit TRBD1. Unmatched junction bases numbered 5, after V lost 3 bases and J lost 8 bases. The CDR3 loop spans 13 amino acids.

The chain is built from TRBV5-5 and TRBJ1-6; possibly TRBD1 for D (6 bases). Germline values: CDR1 SGHKS, CDR2 YYEKEE (reference sequence). This CDR3 has 15 amino acids. V was clipped by 4 bases and J by 4 bases, with 12 bases between them. The CDR3 sequence is CASSNPGQYNSPLHF. For the CDR3, the DNA is TGTGCCAGCAGCAACCCGGGACAATATAATTCACCCCTCCACTTT.

The CDR3 protein is CASSLRRFFTDTQYF. CDR3 sequence (DNA): TGCGCCAGCAGCTTGCGCCGGTTCTTCACAGATACGCAGTATTTT. The chain employs TRBV5-1 and TRBJ2-3, with unresolved D. The CDR3 totals 15 residues. The ends were cut back, 1 base at V and 2 bases at J, with 11 bases in the middle. CDR1 and CDR2 from the germline V gene are SGHRS and YFSETQ.

The rearrangement uses TRBV5-1 and TRBJ1-6; the D gene is possibly TRBD1 (6 bases). Trimming pared 0 bases from V and 10 bases from J, leaving 14 bases between. The CDR3 sequence is 15 residues long. Germline V CDR1 and CDR2: SGHRS, YFSETQ. This CDR3 reads CASSLANRVGSPLHF. DNA for the CDR3: TGCGCCAGCAGCTTGGCTAACAGGGTAGGCTCACCCCTCCACTTT.

V is TRBV5-1 and J is TRBJ1-5; tentatively, D is TRBD1 (6 bases). The CDR3 loop spans 15 amino acids. V dropped 4 bases and J dropped 3 bases, with 14 bases sitting between them. From germline, CDR1 is SGHRS and CDR2 YFSETQ. CDR3 region: CASSVSTGNNQPQHF. The CDR3 DNA reads as TGCGCCAGCAGCGTCTCAACAGGGAACAATCAGCCCCAGCATTTT.

The chain is built from TRBV9 and TRBJ2-1, with 7 bases lining up with TRBD2. Per germline, CDR1 SGDLS and CDR2 YYNGEE. The CDR3 spans 17 residues. Trimming took 1 base from V and 4 from J; bases not matched to a gene: 11. The chain's CDR3 is CASSVSSGTNPYNEQFF. In DNA, the CDR3 is TGTGCCAGCAGCGTAAGCTCCGGGACTAACCCATACAATGAGCAGTTCTTC.

The rearrangement uses TRBV25-1 and TRBJ1-4, with TRBD1 as a possible D gene (5 bases). The V gene's germline CDR1 is MGHDK and CDR2 SYGVNS. The CDR3 runs 16 residues. The germline V and J ends were trimmed by 1 base and 4 bases, with 13 bases remaining between them. The CDR3 DNA reads as TGTGCCAGCAGTGAATGGGGACTGGGCTTTAATGAAAAACTGTTTTTT. Amino acids: CASSEWGLGFNEKLFF.

V usage is TRBV3-1 (or the pseudogene TRBV3-2) and J usage is TRBJ2-7; no clear D gene. The ends were cut back, 0 bases at V and 6 bases at J, with 9 bases in the middle. The germline V gene encodes CDR1 LGHDT and CDR2 YNNKEL (reference sequence). The CDR3 contains 13 residues. CDR3 amino acids: CASSQESGSEQYF. Written as DNA, the CDR3 is TGTGCCAGCAGCCAAGAATCGGGTAGCGAGCAGTACTTC.

V usage is TRBV3-1 (or the pseudogene TRBV3-2) and J usage is TRBJ2-7; 11 bases are shared with TRBD2. The J segment lost 2 bases and the V segment lost 4 bases, leaving 13 bases of the junction unmatched. Germline CDR1 is LGHDT and CDR2 is YNNKEL (reference sequence). This CDR3 spans 18 amino acids. The DNA for the CDR3 is TGTGCCAGCAGCCCCGCCGCCGGGACTAGCGGATCCACCTACGAGCAGTACTTC. This translates into CASSPAAGTSGSTYEQYF.

This chain uses TRBV24-1 with TRBJ2-1, with 9 bases lining up with TRBD1. There are 16 residues in the CDR3. The V and J ends lost 0 bases and 4 bases, in that order; junction bases with no gene match: 3. Germline V gives CDR1 KGHDR, CDR2 SFDVKD. For the CDR3, the DNA is TGTGCCACCAGTGATTTGTTTGGGACAGGGTACAATGAGCAGTTCTTC. This codes for CATSDLFGTGYNEQFF.

The chain recombines TRBV6-6 with TRBJ1-1; 7 bases are shared with TRBD1. The trim removed 6 bases at V and 4 bases at J, leaving 8 bases unmatched. The CDR3 length is 14 residues. The germline V gene has CDR1 MNHNY and CDR2 SVGAGI (reference sequence). The CDR3 DNA follows: TGTGCCAGCAGAAACGCTGCAGGGGGCACTGAAGCTTTCTTT. It codes for CASRNAAGGTEAFF.

The V gene is TRBV5-1, the J gene TRBJ2-1; TRBD2 matches 8 bases. V shed 0 bases, J shed 6 bases, and the junction held 8 bases outside the gene matches. The germline V gene encodes CDR1 SGHRS and CDR2 YFSETQ. This CDR3 is built from 16 residues. CDR3 loop: CASSLEGRGAFNEQFF. The CDR3 DNA follows: TGCGCCAGCAGCTTGGAGGGGCGGGGGGCGTTCAATGAGCAGTTCTTC. The complete variable domain, with remaining parts taken from reference TRBV5-1 and TRBJ2-1, reads KAGVTQTPRYLIKTRGQQVTLSCSPISGHRSVSWYQQTPGQGLQFLFEYFSETQRNKGNFPGRFSGRQFSNSRSEMNVSTLELGDSALYLCASSLEGRGAFNEQFFGPGTRLTVL.